This TCR beta chain was identified during a study of T cells after yellow fever vaccination (dated by TCRdb to the late 2010s). For context, the study as a whole: The SMART-Seq v4 Ultra Low Input RNA kit was used to prepare libraries from fractions with low cell numbers. Blood samples were taken at several timepoints before and after primary and secondary immunization, and bulk PBMC replicates and cell subsets were isolated. To track T-cell clones before and after primary and booster YFV17D yellow fever vaccination, bulk TCR alpha and beta repertoires were sequenced longitudinally. The cohort comprised two healthy male donors, one aged 18 to 29 and one aged 30 to 40 years. What the work shows at the level of the full study, not this receptor alone: Only a couple of donors were included in the study, so the extent to which the findings can be generalized is limited. A small fraction of clonotypes showed up in both the CD4 and CD8 compartments, probably as a result of convergent recombination. After the booster, most clones that had expanded after primary vaccination were detected again (approximately 95% of CD4 and more than 85% of CD8), suggesting broad maintenance of memory. Computational filtering was required because FACS-sorted repertoires could contain abundant contaminating clonotypes from the bulk population. Compared with the primary T-cell response, the secondary T-cell response was faster but weaker, reaching its peak on day 5 rather than on day 15.

What the treatment or condition label conveys for this sample: live attenuated yellow fever vaccine strain. Two biological replicates of bulk PBMCs were collected at each blood-draw timepoint. PBMCs were isolated from peripheral blood using a standard Ficoll-Paque protocol. RNA was extracted with TriZol from bulk PBMCs, CD4 and CD8 fractions, and dextramer-positive and dextramer-negative fractions. Synthesis of TCR cDNA relied on 5'RACE template switching, a step that introduced a universal primer site along with unique molecular identifiers. cDNA synthesis was primed from both the TCR alpha and TCR beta constant segments. Libraries were amplified in two PCR steps, with sample barcodes and sequencing adapters added in the second step. Sequencing of libraries was performed on Illumina HiSeq 2500 (2x100 bp) or NovaSeq (2x150 bp). For the original study's pipeline: MIGEC handled demultiplexing of reads and collapsing into UMI consensus sequences, while MiXCR performed V(D)J alignment. Clonotypes responding to the vaccine were identified with edgeR on replicate PBMC samples, with the criteria of FDR below 0.01 and a log2 fold change above 5 up to day 15. Each bulk clonotype received a CD4 or CD8 identity based on whether the sequenced CD4 or CD8 repertoire contained that clonotype at higher abundance. TCRdb applied fastp at Q25 and MiXCR to the public reads, then kept only in-frame beta chains. One record per CDR3 amino acid sequence lists the most common genes and DNA. The V and J calls follow TCRdb's processing rather than the paper's. The sample table holds over 300,000 distinct CDR3 sequences, of which 6.8% were seen once. Of the sample, 15% to 20% falls within the top ten clones.

The germline V gene sets CDR1 to SGHDT and CDR2 to YYEEEE. The CDR3, cysteine through phenylalanine, is 13 amino acids long. Just CDR3 DNA is preserved here, 39 bases in frame from base 1. The V end loses 0 bases and the J end loses 6 bases, and a stretch of 8 bases separates them. Only a few counts were recorded for this clonotype. This clone's antigen is unknown. No base-level quality is on record; no much larger clone is a single base apart. The sequences come from PBMCs, collected roughly 45 days after the first yellow fever vaccination. The receptor was derived from a young man who received the YFV17D yellow fever vaccine. The rearranged segments are TRBV5-6 and TRBJ2-3, with the D gene too uncertain to name. The CDR3 loop reads CASSLATMDTQYF. The DNA reads TGTGCCAGCAGCTTGGCCACTATGGATACGCAGTATTTT.